The 32 T cell receptor beta chains reported below all come from one sample, sequenced in a study of shared clonotypes between healthy human individuals. Measured with immunoSEQ multiplex PCR; TCRdb has only the in-frame clones, and not every one. This sample has 1.5 million to 2.5 million clones, with about 95% found just once. Positive CCR7 selection of CD45RO-negative cells yielded the naive CD8 cells, and terminally differentiated effector memory CD45RA+ cells were excluded. Sequenced input: naive CD8+ T cells sorted from blood. These receptors all come from a man aged 18 to 30 in good health.

This chain uses TRBV4-1 with TRBJ2-3, with a possible D match to TRBD1 (6 bases). CDR1 and CDR2 (germline): MGHRA, YSYEKL. The V end lost 1 base, the J end lost 6 bases, and 17 bases lay between the germline ends. This CDR3 has 16 amino acids. The CDR3 here is CASSQVGRGGQDTQYF. The CDR3, as DNA: TGCGCCAGCAGCCAAGTGGGCAGGGGCGGGCAGGATACGCAGTATTTT.

The CDR3: CASSSIGGNRYNEQFF. The CDR3 region has the DNA TGTGCCAGCAGTTCTATTGGGGGGAATCGCTACAATGAGCAGTTCTTC. This sequence joins TRBV27 and TRBJ2-1, with D perhaps TRBD2 (6 bases). The CDR3 is made up of 16 amino acids. Per germline, CDR1 MNHEY and CDR2 SMNVEV (reference sequence). Deletions cut 4 bases from V and 3 bases from J, with 16 bases between.

This clone has a single count. The chain carries TRBV7-6 and TRBJ2-3; tentative D call: TRBD2 (6 bases). Germline assignment: CDR1 SGHVS and CDR2 FNYEAQ. The V end was cut by 0 bases, the J end by 3 bases, with 13 bases between. The CDR3 length is 16 residues. For the CDR3, the DNA is TGTGCCAGCAGCTTAGCTTATCCAGGAGGGACAGATACGCAGTATTTT. Its protein is CASSLAYPGGTDTQYF.

The chain recombines TRBV7-9 with TRBJ2-7, with 8 nucleotides matching TRBD1. V was clipped by 1 base and J by 3 bases; unmatched bases: 8. This CDR3 spans 16 amino acids. CDR1 SEHNR and CDR2 FQNEAQ come from the germline V gene (reference sequence). The CDR3 spells CASSLGTGTGDYEQYF. The CDR3 DNA is TGTGCCAGCAGCTTAGGGACGGGGACAGGAGACTACGAGCAGTACTTC.

The rearrangement uses TRBV27 and TRBJ2-5; the D gene is possibly TRBD2 (6 bases). This CDR3 has 16 residues. Germline V gene sequence: CDR1 MNHEY, CDR2 SMNVEV (reference sequence). The V gene lost 0 bases and the J gene lost 3 bases, with 14 bases spanning the gap. CDR3 region: CASSLSRGDREETQYF. The CDR3 nucleotides read TGTGCCAGCAGTTTATCGCGGGGAGATCGAGAAGAGACCCAGTACTTC.

This clone showed up just once. The chain couples TRBV2 to TRBJ2-3; the match to TRBD2 covers 7 bases. V was clipped by 6 bases and J by 0 bases; unmatched bases: 6. The CDR3 has 15 amino acids. Germline loops: CDR1 SNHLY, CDR2 FYNNEI. The CDR3 DNA reads as TGTGCCAGCAGCCCCGGGGGGTCTAGCACAGATACGCAGTATTTT. Protein: CASSPGGSSTDTQYF.

The chain combines TRBV28 with TRBJ2-2, with 9 bases aligning to TRBD1. There are 14 residues in the CDR3. V shed 5 bases, J shed 5 bases, and the junction held 3 bases outside the gene matches. The germline V gene encodes CDR1 MDHEN and CDR2 SYDVKM. The CDR3 loop reads CASSHRGLTGELFF. Written as DNA, the CDR3 is TGTGCCAGCAGTCACAGGGGGCTGACCGGGGAGCTGTTTTTT.

The chain joins TRBV7-9 to TRBJ2-1; D not resolved. This CDR3 is 14 amino acids long. V lost 4 bases, J lost 5 bases, and 12 bases lay in between. Per germline, CDR1 SEHNR and CDR2 FQNEAQ (reference sequence). In nucleotides, the CDR3 is TGTGCCAGCAGCTCCGGTGGACGCCACAATGAGCAGTTCTTC. It encodes CASSSGGRHNEQFF.

The chain is built from TRBV27 and TRBJ1-2, with D unclear. This CDR3 contains 13 residues. V was shortened by 6 bases and J by 4 bases, with 12 bases between the two germline ends. Germline V gives CDR1 MNHEY, CDR2 SMNVEV (reference sequence). CDR3 in DNA: TGTGCCAGCAGCCCTACCCCTTTCTATGGCTACACCTTC. Encoded protein: CASSPTPFYGYTF.

The genes are TRBV30 and TRBJ2-1, with D uncertain. The germline V and J ends were trimmed by 2 bases and 9 bases, with 11 bases remaining between them. CDR1 and CDR2 from the germline V gene are GTSNPN and SVGIG (reference sequence). CDR3 length equals 12 residues. CDR3 sequence: CAWSLGSGEQFF. The CDR3 region has the DNA TGTGCCTGGAGTTTGGGGTCGGGTGAGCAGTTCTTC. Filled out from reference TRBV30 and TRBJ2-1, the complete variable domain reads SQTIHQWPATLVQPVGSPLSLECTVEGTSNPNLYWYRQAAGRGLQLLFYSVGIGQISSEVPQNLSASRPQDRQFILSSKKLLLSDSGFYLCAWSLGSGEQFFGPGTRLTVL.

The chain employs TRBV5-4 and TRBJ2-7; 12 nucleotides line up with TRBD2. The V gene's germline CDR1 is SGHNT and CDR2 YYREEE (reference sequence). J gave up 0 bases and V 5 bases, and 15 bases lay outside the gene matches. The CDR3 loop spans 19 amino acids. CDR3 residues: CASSSADGTSGRSSYEQYF. The CDR3 DNA sequence: TGTGCCAGCAGTTCGGCCGACGGGACTAGCGGGCGTAGCTCCTACGAGCAGTACTTC.

J is TRBJ1-6 and V is TRBV4-1; tentatively, D is TRBD1 (5 bases). V lost 3 bases to trimming and J lost 7 bases, with 13 bases between them. The CDR3 runs 15 residues. Germline CDR1 reads MGHRA; CDR2 reads YSYEKL. This CDR3 is CASSQEPGLNSPLHF. As DNA, the CDR3 is TGCGCCAGCAGCCAGGAGCCGGGACTCAATTCACCCCTCCACTTT.

The chain recombines TRBV18 with TRBJ2-7, with 8 bases identical to TRBD1. This CDR3 is built from 13 residues. CDR1 is KGHSH, CDR2 LQKENI, per germline. The V gene end was trimmed by 3 bases and the J gene end by 7 bases; junction bases not matched to a gene: 5. DNA of the CDR3: TGTGCCAGCTCACCGACCGGGACAGGAGAGCAGTACTTC. This sequence encodes CASSPTGTGEQYF.

On this clone: This CDR3 is also generated by other DNA sequences in the sample. The gene calls are TRBV7-9 and TRBJ1-2; TRBD1 agrees at 7 bases. Trimming took 5 bases from V and 4 from J; bases not matched to a gene: 4. The CDR3 is 13 residues long. Looked up from germline, CDR1 is SEHNR and CDR2 is FQNEAQ (reference sequence). The CDR3: CASSIGDSYGYTF. The CDR3 DNA sequence: TGTGCCAGCAGCATCGGGGACAGCTATGGCTACACCTTC. The complete variable domain, with remaining parts taken from reference TRBV7-9 and TRBJ1-2, reads DTGVSQNPRHKITKRGQNVTFRCDPISEHNRLYWYRQTLGQGPEFLTYFQNEAQLEKSRLLSDRFSAERPKGSFSTLEIQRTEQGDSAMYLCASSIGDSYGYTFGSGTRLTVV.

The V gene is TRBV4-2, the J gene TRBJ1-5; D not certain. Trimming shortened V by 1 base and J by 3 bases, and 10 bases separated the two germline ends. This CDR3 is 15 amino acids long. The V gene's germline CDR1 is LGHNA and CDR2 YNFKEQ. The CDR3 DNA follows: TGTGCCAGCAGCCAAGCCCACGCCTCCAATCAGCCCCAGCATTTT. This sequence encodes CASSQAHASNQPQHF.

V gene TRBV2 combines with J gene TRBJ2-5; 11 nucleotides align to TRBD2. CDR1 SNHLY and CDR2 FYNNEI come from the germline V gene. The CDR3 spans 16 residues. V was clipped by 4 bases and J by 5 bases; unmatched bases: 9. The CDR3 DNA follows: TGTGCCAGCAGTGTGGGAACTAGCGGGGGAGGTGAGACCCAGTACTTC. As protein: CASSVGTSGGGETQYF.

The genes are TRBV7-9 and TRBJ2-1, with TRBD1 identical over 11 bases. This CDR3 is built from 17 residues. The trim removed 4 bases at V and 6 bases at J, leaving 11 bases unmatched. Germline V gene lookup returns CDR1 SEHNR and CDR2 FQNEAQ (reference sequence). CDR3 sequence (DNA): TGTGCCAGCAGCTCGCGTGTACGGGGACAGGGGGTCAATGAGCAGTTCTTC. Protein product: CASSSRVRGQGVNEQFF.

V is TRBV27 and J is TRBJ2-5, with D tentatively TRBD2 (6 bases). The CDR3 consists of 16 residues. The ends were cut back, 2 bases at V and 0 bases at J, with 13 bases in the middle. From germline, CDR1 is MNHEY and CDR2 SMNVEV (reference sequence). The CDR3 region has the DNA TGTGCCAGCAGTTTAATGGCGGGGCCGTACCAAGAGACCCAGTACTTC. Its translation is CASSLMAGPYQETQYF.

The gene calls are TRBV16 and TRBJ2-7; D may be TRBD2 (7 bases). Germline V gene data show CDR1 as KGHSY and CDR2 as FQNENV. This CDR3 has 16 residues. V was trimmed by 1 base and J by 2 bases, leaving 15 bases between them. DNA for the CDR3: TGTGCCAGCAGCCAATTAAACCGCGGGGGCCCCTACGAGCAGTACTTC. Amino acids: CASSQLNRGGPYEQYF.

The chain combines TRBV19 with TRBJ1-6, with D uncertain. The CDR3 runs 16 residues. Trimming pared 7 bases from V and 0 bases from J, leaving 13 bases between. Per germline, CDR1 LNHDA and CDR2 SQIVND (reference sequence). The CDR3 sequence: CASTPQPSSYNSPLHF. CDR3 coding DNA: TGTGCCAGTACCCCCCAACCGAGCTCCTATAATTCACCCCTCCACTTT. The full variable domain, rest sourced from reference TRBV19 and TRBJ1-6, is DGGITQSPKYLFRKEGQNVTLSCEQNLNHDAMYWYRQDPGQGLRLIYYSQIVNDFQKGDIAEGYSVSREKKESFPLTVTSAQKNPTAFYLCASTPQPSSYNSPLHFGNGTRLTVT.

The chain has TRBV9 and TRBJ2-7; D may be TRBD1 (5 bases). Germline V lookup: CDR1 SGDLS, CDR2 YYNGEE. The CDR3 runs 14 residues. Trimming shortened V by 3 bases and J by 0 bases, and 10 bases separated the two germline ends. This CDR3 is CASSEGSSSYEQYF. DNA for the CDR3: TGTGCCAGCAGCGAGGGGTCGAGCTCCTACGAGCAGTACTTC. Together with reference TRBV9 and TRBJ2-7, the CDR3 gives the full variable domain: DSGVTQTPKHLITATGQRVTLRCSPRSGDLSVYWYQQSLDQGLQFLIQYYNGEERAKGNILERFSAQQFPDLHSELNLSSLELGDSALYFCASSEGSSSYEQYFGPGTRLTVT.

The genes are TRBV12-5 and TRBJ2-1, with 11 nucleotides matching TRBD2. Germline trimming cut 6 bases from V and 7 bases from J; bases unmatched to any gene: 8. Germline V lookup: CDR1 LGHNT, CDR2 FRNRAP. CDR3 length: 15 amino acids. CDR3 amino acids: CASGILAGVLNEQFF. CDR3 DNA sequence: TGTGCTAGTGGAATACTAGCGGGAGTTTTGAATGAGCAGTTCTTC.

Written as DNA, the CDR3 is TGTGCCAGCAGCTTAGATGAGGTTGAGGGCAGGGGGCTATCGGAGACCCAGTACTTC. This translates into CASSLDEVEGRGLSETQYF. The chain uses TRBV11-2 and TRBJ2-5, with 8 bases that match TRBD1. CDR1 is SGHAT and CDR2 is FQNNGV in the germline V gene. This CDR3 region has 19 residues. The trim removed 0 bases at V and 5 bases at J, leaving 17 bases unmatched.

A note on this clone: The sample has other DNA sequences that encode this CDR3 too. The rearrangement links TRBV9 to TRBJ2-7; 9 nucleotides agree with TRBD1. CDR1 is SGDLS, CDR2 YYNGEE, per germline. V was pared by 0 bases and J by 4 bases, with 5 bases of the junction left unmatched. This CDR3 spans 15 amino acids. CDR3 region: CASSVGGTGLYEQYF. The CDR3, as DNA: TGTGCCAGCAGCGTAGGAGGGACAGGGCTTTACGAGCAGTACTTC.

The chain recombines TRBV2 with TRBJ2-5; D is unclear. With 9 bases removed from V and 0 bases from J, the gap between germline ends came to 2 bases. Germline V lookup: CDR1 SNHLY, CDR2 FYNNEI. The CDR3 has 10 amino acids. CDR3 in amino acids: CASYQETQYF. As DNA, the CDR3 is TGTGCCAGTTACCAAGAGACCCAGTACTTC.

The DNA of the CDR3 is TGTGCCAGCAGTGAAGAGGGAGGGACTGAAATAGAAGATAAAAACATTCAGTACTTC. Translation: CASSEEGGTEIEDKNIQYF. This chain uses TRBV2 with TRBJ2-4; TRBD2 agrees at 7 bases. Trimming cost V 1 base and J 4 bases; bases outside gene matches: 16. CDR1 SNHLY and CDR2 FYNNEI come from the germline V gene. The CDR3 extends over 19 amino acids.

This clone was observed a few times. Additional DNA sequences in this sample encode the identical CDR3. V and J are TRBV5-4 and TRBJ1-2, with 11 bases that match TRBD1. Per the germline V gene, CDR1 is SGHNT and CDR2 is YYREEE (reference sequence). Germline trimming cut 4 bases from V and 7 bases from J; bases unmatched to any gene: 3. This CDR3 region has 13 residues. DNA of the CDR3: TGTGCCAGCAGCCTCGGGACAGGGGGTGGCTACACCTTC. It yields the protein CASSLGTGGGYTF.

The rearrangement joins TRBV9 to TRBJ1-6; unclear D gene. V dropped 3 bases and J dropped 10 bases, with 11 bases sitting between them. The CDR3 length is 13 residues. Germline values: CDR1 SGDLS, CDR2 YYNGEE. CDR3 DNA sequence: TGTGCCAGCAGCGCGCGGGGTGAGTCACCCCTCCACTTT. This gives the protein CASSARGESPLHF.

This sequence joins TRBV5-1 and TRBJ2-7; unclear D gene. There are 15 residues in the CDR3. V was pared by 0 bases and J by 5 bases, with 15 bases between. From germline, CDR1 is SGHRS and CDR2 YFSETQ. Here the CDR3 DNA reads TGCGCCAGCAGCTTGGGAGAGACACCCTTCGACGAGCAGTACTTC. It encodes CASSLGETPFDEQYF.

This rearrangement joins TRBV9 to TRBJ2-2; weak D call: TRBD1 (7 bases). V lost 3 bases, J lost 3 bases, and 12 bases lay in between. The CDR3 sequence is 15 residues long. Germline values: CDR1 SGDLS, CDR2 YYNGEE. Here the CDR3 DNA reads TGTGCCAGCAGCGACCCAGGGGGGTACACCGGGGAGCTGTTTTTT. It is translated as CASSDPGGYTGELFF.

Comments on this clone: This sample includes further DNA sequences coding for the same CDR3. The chain carries TRBV7-6 and TRBJ2-3; 13 bases line up with TRBD2. The J segment lost 3 bases and the V segment lost 6 bases, leaving 3 bases of the junction unmatched. This CDR3 region has 15 residues. Germline values: CDR1 SGHVS, CDR2 FNYEAQ. CDR3: CASSSLAGGTDTQYF. The CDR3 coding sequence is TGTGCCAGCAGTTCACTAGCGGGGGGGACAGATACGCAGTATTTT.

The DNA for the CDR3 is TGTGCCAGTAGTATCCCAGGGGCCTATGGCTACACCTTC. Its protein product is CASSIPGAYGYTF. The chain recombines TRBV19 with TRBJ1-2; D perhaps matches TRBD1 (6 bases). The V end was cut by 3 bases, the J end by 4 bases, with 9 bases between. The CDR3 is made up of 13 amino acids. Germline CDR1 reads LNHDA; CDR2 reads SQIVND (reference sequence).